This entry lists 20 T cell receptor beta chains sequenced from one sample in a study of cytomegalovirus exposure and HLA in healthy donors. Both 60 Vbeta primers and 13 Jbeta primers went into the PCR. Generated by immunoSEQ multiplex PCR, the TCRdb table keeps only in-frame clones and is missing some. This table holds roughly 190,000 clones. The sequenced material came from PBMCs. These receptors all stem from a man aged 30 to 39 in good health and CMV-seronegative.

The J gene is TRBJ1-1, the V gene TRBV4-3, with 9 bases aligning to TRBD1. This CDR3 comprises 14 residues. The germline gives CDR1 LGHNA, CDR2 YSLEER. V lost 4 bases to trimming and J lost 5 bases; unmatched junction nucleotides: 5. The CDR3, as DNA: TGCGCCAGCAGCCGGGGACAGGGAGGGACTGAAGCTTTCTTT. It is translated as CASSRGQGGTEAFF.

This chain links TRBV14 with TRBJ2-2; D is unresolved. CDR1 is SGHDN and CDR2 is FVKESK in the germline V gene. The CDR3 covers 14 residues. V lost 1 base to trimming and J lost 6 bases, with 9 bases between them. The CDR3 DNA reads as TGTGCCAGCAGCCAAGCTCAGAGCGCCGGGGAGCTGTTTTTT. Translating gives CASSQAQSAGELFF.

The genes are TRBV14 and TRBJ2-3; D not resolved. V was trimmed by 4 bases and J by 5 bases, leaving 10 bases between them. The CDR3 is 13 amino acids. Germline assignment: CDR1 SGHDN and CDR2 FVKESK. CDR3 in amino acids: CASSPRVVDTQYF. CDR3 nucleotides: TGTGCCAGCAGCCCCCGGGTGGTAGATACGCAGTATTTT. The full variable domain, rest sourced from reference TRBV14 and TRBJ2-3, is EAGVTQFPSHSVIEKGQTVTLRCDPISGHDNLYWYRRVMGKEIKFLLHFVKESKQDESGMPNNRFLAERTGGTYSTLKVQPAELEDSGVYFCASSPRVVDTQYFGPGTRLTVL.

The chain couples TRBV9 to TRBJ1-2; no firm D call. Germline values: CDR1 SGDLS, CDR2 YYNGEE. CDR3 length: 15 amino acids. The V end was cut by 1 base, the J end by 5 bases, with 15 bases between. This CDR3 is CASSVLEGASYGYTF. The DNA for the CDR3 is TGTGCCAGCAGCGTACTGGAGGGTGCGAGTTATGGCTACACCTTC.

The chain couples TRBV19 to TRBJ1-2; 8 bases agree with TRBD1. The V segment lost 6 bases and the J segment 8 bases; nucleotides outside the gene matches: 8. Germline lookup yields CDR1 LNHDA and CDR2 SQIVND (reference sequence). The CDR3 runs 13 residues. The CDR3 region is CASRNRGAGGYTF. Here the CDR3 DNA reads TGTGCCAGTAGAAACAGGGGGGCAGGGGGCTACACCTTC.

The chain uses TRBV19 and TRBJ2-7; 8 bases are a match to TRBD1. CDR1 and CDR2 (germline): LNHDA, SQIVND (reference sequence). V lost 3 bases and J lost 6; bases outside the gene matches: 10. The CDR3 loop spans 15 amino acids. The CDR3 region has the DNA TGTGCCAGTAGTATGGGTGCGGACAGGGTGGGCGAGCAGTACTTC. Translation: CASSMGADRVGEQYF.

The chain is built from TRBV11-2 and TRBJ2-7, with 8 positions matching TRBD1. This CDR3 region has 14 residues. Germline V CDR1 and CDR2: SGHAT, FQNNGV. The ends lost 6 bases at V and 2 bases at J; junction bases unmatched: 6. CDR3 nucleotides: TGTGCCAGCAGACGCGGACAGGGAACCTACGAGCAGTACTTC. Translated, it gives CASRRGQGTYEQYF.

CDR3 sequence reads: CASSLGDVADTQYF. DNA for the CDR3: TGTGCCAGCAGCTTAGGCGATGTGGCAGATACGCAGTATTTT. The V and J genes are TRBV7-2 and TRBJ2-3, with D hard to call. CDR1 and CDR2 (germline): SGHTA, FQGNSA. Deletions cut 1 base from V and 4 bases from J, with 9 bases between. This CDR3 contains 14 residues.

This chain uses TRBV9 with TRBJ2-3; weak D call: TRBD2 (6 bases). The CDR3 totals 15 residues. Germline V gives CDR1 SGDLS, CDR2 YYNGEE. The V and J ends lost 4 bases and 1 base respectively, with 13 bases between them. CDR3 protein: CASSTRGSGTDTQYF. The CDR3 DNA follows: TGTGCCAGCAGCACACGGGGGAGCGGCACAGATACGCAGTATTTT.

This sequence joins TRBV25-1 and TRBJ1-5; TRBD1 aligns across 9 bases. Trimming took 3 bases from V and 5 from J; bases not matched to a gene: 8. The length of the CDR3 is 16 residues. In germline, CDR1 is MGHDK, CDR2 SYGVNS. The CDR3 is CASSDWGQGSDQPQHF. CDR3 nucleotides: TGTGCCAGCAGTGATTGGGGACAGGGATCGGATCAGCCCCAGCATTTT.

Points on this clone: A junction end diverges from the germline sequence, so it may reflect a read error. V gene TRBV5-1 combines with J gene TRBJ2-1, with 10 bases identical to TRBD2. The CDR3 is made up of 19 amino acids. The germline gives CDR1 SGHRS, CDR2 YFSETQ. This CDR3 is CASTLSLAGAFSSYNEQFF. The CDR3 DNA sequence: TGCGCCAGCACCTTGAGTCTAGCGGGAGCCTTTAGCTCCTACAATGAGCAGTTCTTC.

This chain uses TRBV6-5 with TRBJ1-1; 10 bases agree with TRBD1. Germline assignment: CDR1 MNHEY and CDR2 SVGAGI. Unmatched junction bases numbered 4, after V lost 5 bases and J lost 7 bases. The CDR3 is 13 amino acids. CDR3 in amino acids: CASSARDRGEAFF. The CDR3 DNA is TGTGCCAGCAGTGCCCGGGACAGGGGTGAAGCTTTCTTT.

The V call is TRBV15, the J call TRBJ1-1; TRBD1 matches at 7 bases. This CDR3 contains 15 residues. J was trimmed by 4 bases and V by 1 base; bases with no gene match: 6. Germline V gives CDR1 LNHNV, CDR2 YYDKDF (reference sequence). CDR3: CATSRATAGGTEAFF. In nucleotides, the CDR3 is TGTGCCACCAGCAGAGCAACGGCAGGGGGCACTGAAGCTTTCTTT.

The rearrangement uses TRBV18 and TRBJ2-1, with 8 positions matching TRBD1. Looked up from germline, CDR1 is KGHSH and CDR2 is LQKENI. The length of the CDR3 is 12 residues. V was pared by 2 bases and J by 12 bases, with 3 bases of the junction left unmatched. CDR3 protein: CASSPGTGGQFF. Here the CDR3 DNA reads TGTGCCAGCTCACCAGGTACAGGGGGGCAGTTCTTC.

The V gene is TRBV27, the J gene TRBJ1-1; D unclear. The V end was cut by 5 bases, the J end by 5 bases, with 12 bases between. Looked up from germline, CDR1 is MNHEY and CDR2 is SMNVEV (reference sequence). CDR3 length: 13 residues. Here the CDR3 reads CASSLASGTEAFF. The CDR3 DNA sequence: TGTGCCAGCAGTCTCGCTTCAGGAACTGAAGCTTTCTTT.

The chain recombines TRBV5-1 with TRBJ1-5; D unclear. The germline V gene encodes CDR1 SGHRS and CDR2 YFSETQ. This CDR3 region has 14 residues. Between the trimmed V and J ends, which lost 5 bases and 4 bases, there was a span of 13 bases. DNA for the CDR3: TGCGCCAGCAGGGGAGGAGGCCCTAATCAGCCCCAGCATTTT. This gives the protein CASRGGGPNQPQHF.

The chain has TRBV28 and TRBJ1-2; 9 bases agree with TRBD1. CDR1 is MDHEN, CDR2 SYDVKM, per germline. The CDR3 extends over 14 amino acids. After removal of 5 bases from V and 4 bases from J, the junction contained 5 bases not matched to a gene. The CDR3 bases are TGTGCCAGCAGTCCGGGACAGGGACCCTATGGCTACACCTTC. Encoded protein: CASSPGQGPYGYTF.

V usage is TRBV29-1 and J usage is TRBJ2-7; perhaps TRBD2 as D (6 bases). This CDR3 is 13 amino acids long. The V gene's germline CDR1 is SQVTM and CDR2 ANQGSEA. The V gene lost 4 bases and the J gene lost 3 bases, with 13 bases spanning the gap. The CDR3 nucleotides are TGCAGCGTTGGGAGGGGATTGCACTACGAGCAGTACTTC. Its translation is CSVGRGLHYEQYF.

The chain carries TRBV5-6 and TRBJ1-1; 8 positions match TRBD1. Germline assignment: CDR1 SGHDT and CDR2 YYEEEE. V lost 4 bases to trimming and J lost 3 bases; unmatched junction nucleotides: 2. There are 13 residues in the CDR3. The CDR3 nucleotides are TGTGCCAGCAGCCTGGGACAGGACACTGAAGCTTTCTTT. Protein product: CASSLGQDTEAFF. The variable domain in full, with the rest retrieved from reference TRBV5-6 and TRBJ1-1, is DAGVTQSPTHLIKTRGQQVTLRCSPKSGHDTVSWYQQALGQGPQFIFQYYEEEERQRGNFPDRFSGHQFPNYSSELNVNALLLGDSALYLCASSLGQDTEAFFGQGTRLTVV.

The rearrangement joins TRBV5-4 to TRBJ1-4; D gene unclear. Germline lookup yields CDR1 SGHNT and CDR2 YYREEE (reference sequence). V was pared by 4 bases and J by 0 bases, with 10 bases between. There are 15 residues in the CDR3. CDR3 bases: TGTGCCAGCAGCCCCGAGGGCACAACTAATGAAAAACTGTTTTTT. It encodes CASSPEGTTNEKLFF.